The present TCR beta chain was sequenced within a study of early T cells in non-severe SARS-CoV-2 infection. There are 19 residues in the CDR3. V shed 0 bases, J shed 2 bases, and the junction held 10 bases outside the gene matches. Germline assignment: CDR1 SGDLS and CDR2 YYNGEE. This clonotype was detected many times. The protocol attached unique molecular identifiers to individual cDNA molecules. TCRdb re-called the 5' RACE reads through MiXCR, storing one row per CDR3 protein. The data contain around 53,000 distinct CDR3 sequences, about 12% of them singletons. This receptor was taken from an adult who was a healthcare worker with PCR-confirmed SARS-CoV-2 infection or an uninfected control (not recorded which). The V gene is TRBV9, the J gene TRBJ2-1; 11 nucleotides line up with TRBD2. Specimen: whole blood. The CDR3 is CASSVVASGGQGTYNEQFF. The CDR3 DNA follows: TGTGCCAGCAGCGTAGTAGCTAGCGGGGGGCAGGGGACCTACAATGAGCAGTTCTTC.